One and the same sample provided the 31 T cell receptor beta chains below, sequenced in a study of T cells expressing NK-cell markers. TCRdb re-called the 5' RACE reads; every CDR3 protein appears as one record, without DNA. Its table lists under 600,000 distinct CDR3 sequences. Specimen: blood T cells: a sorted CD56 or NKG2C T cell subset, CD4+ or CD8+ T cells, or bulk PBMC T cells (not recorded which). The origin of the receptors is a woman in her 50s in good health.

V is TRBV5-4 and J is TRBJ2-3; TCRdb's assignment of TRBD1 cannot be checked, as there is no DNA. The CDR3 has 14 residues. CDR1 is SGHNT, CDR2 YYREEE, per germline (reference sequence). CDR3 amino acids: CASSLDATRVTQYF. Supplemented by reference TRBV5-4 and TRBJ2-3, the full variable domain reads ETGVTQSPTHLIKTRGQQVTLRCSSQSGHNTVSWYQQALGQGPQFIFQYYREEENGRGNFPPRFSGLQFPNYSSELNVNALELDDSALYLCASSLDATRVTQYFGPGTRLTVL.

V gene TRBV27 combines with J gene TRBJ2-5; TCRdb indicates TRBD2, and absent DNA this call remains unverified. The length of the CDR3 is 16 residues. Germline V CDR1 and CDR2: MNHEY, SMNVEV (reference sequence). The CDR3 is CASSLEAGGATGTQYF.

The gene calls are TRBV6-5 and TRBJ2-7. Germline V gene lookup returns CDR1 MNHEY and CDR2 SVGAGI. The CDR3 runs to 14 residues. CDR3 sequence: CASSFARTPYEQYF.

J is TRBJ2-3 and V is TRBV20-1; TCRdb returns TRBD2, unconfirmable since there is no DNA. CDR1 is DFQATT, CDR2 SNEGSKA, per germline (reference sequence). This CDR3 has 15 amino acids. CDR3 in amino acids: CSASHTSGHTDTQYF.

The chain carries TRBV5-1 and TRBJ2-7; as DNA is missing, the TRBD1 call by TCRdb cannot be tested. The germline CDR1 and CDR2 sequences are SGHRS and YFSETQ. The CDR3 totals 16 residues. This CDR3 is CASSLEGGGGGSEQYF.

The J gene is TRBJ2-1, the V gene TRBV5-1; TCRdb's D gene call, TRBD2, goes unchecked for lack of DNA. This CDR3 has 18 residues. The V gene's germline CDR1 is SGHRS and CDR2 YFSETQ. The CDR3 protein is CASSLVISGRSSYNEQFF.

The chain has TRBV6-1 and TRBJ1-5. The germline gives CDR1 MNHNS, CDR2 SASEGT. The CDR3 spans 15 residues. The CDR3 loop is CASIKNTYSNQPQHF.

The chain carries TRBV6-5 and TRBJ2-7; TCRdb designates TRBD1, a call that cannot be tested without DNA. From germline, CDR1 is MNHEY and CDR2 SVGAGI. The CDR3 runs to 14 residues. This chain's CDR3 is CASSPGQGLYEQYF.

The gene calls are TRBV3-1 and TRBJ2-5; TCRdb returns TRBD2, unconfirmable since there is no DNA. CDR1 is LGHDT and CDR2 is YNNKEL in the germline V gene (reference sequence). This CDR3 is 17 amino acids long. CDR3: CASSQLAGGPRQETQYF.

The genes are TRBV6-1 and TRBJ2-7; TCRdb gives TRBD1 as the D gene, but with no DNA this cannot be confirmed. This CDR3 contains 13 residues. The germline V gene encodes CDR1 MNHNS and CDR2 SASEGT. The CDR3 sequence: CASRFQGMGEQYF.

V usage is TRBV5-1 and J usage is TRBJ2-7; TCRdb's D call of TRBD1 is untestable without DNA. There are 16 residues in the CDR3. Germline lookup yields CDR1 SGHRS and CDR2 YFSETQ. The CDR3: CASNPQFRTGSYEQYF.

The chain couples TRBV12-3 or TRBV12-4 to TRBJ1-1; the TCRdb D gene call, TRBD1, has no DNA to confirm it. This CDR3 is 13 amino acids long. CDR3 region: CASQGPQGTEAFF.

V is TRBV25-1 and J is TRBJ2-7; the D call from TCRdb, TRBD1, cannot be confirmed without DNA. Germline-derived CDR1 and CDR2 are MGHDK and SYGVNS. This CDR3 contains 14 residues. CDR3 protein: CASSERLQGGEQYF.

This chain connects TRBV12-3 or TRBV12-4 to TRBJ2-7; TCRdb's assignment of TRBD2 cannot be checked, as there is no DNA. This CDR3 region has 16 residues. The CDR3: CASSLSMIAGANEQYF.

V gene TRBV30 combines with J gene TRBJ2-5; TCRdb outputs TRBD1, but without DNA this stays unchecked. This CDR3 has 16 residues. Per germline, CDR1 GTSNPN and CDR2 SVGIG (reference sequence). The CDR3 protein is CAWRQPRTGMQETQYF.

This chain connects TRBV5-1 to TRBJ2-5; TCRdb's D call of TRBD2 is untestable without DNA. The CDR3 extends over 16 amino acids. CDR1 SGHRS and CDR2 YFSETQ come from the germline V gene. The CDR3 region is CASSLGGGPSLETQYF.

The rearrangement uses TRBV24-1 and TRBJ2-2; TCRdb's D call of TRBD2 is untestable without DNA. The length of the CDR3 is 16 residues. Germline CDR1 is KGHDR and CDR2 is SFDVKD. The chain's CDR3 is CATSDEGPGRAGELFF.

The chain combines TRBV6-6 with TRBJ2-2; with no DNA, the TCRdb D assignment of TRBD2 cannot be verified. The CDR3 loop spans 15 amino acids. Germline loops: CDR1 MNHNY, CDR2 SVGAGI (reference sequence). The chain's CDR3 is CASRRLETQGGELFF.

The CDR3 spells CASSVEAEVPSDTQYF. J is TRBJ2-3 and V is TRBV9; the TRBD2 assignment by TCRdb is unverifiable without DNA. Germline values: CDR1 SGDLS, CDR2 YYNGEE. This CDR3 is built from 16 residues.

The chain employs TRBV20-1 and TRBJ1-4; the TCRdb call, TRBD1, lacks DNA for checking. Germline CDR1 and CDR2: DFQATT and SNEGSKA (reference sequence). CDR3 length: 14 residues. The chain's CDR3 is CSARDDRGGEKLFF.

This rearrangement joins TRBV20-1 to TRBJ2-2; the TCRdb call, TRBD1, lacks DNA for checking. Germline-derived CDR1 and CDR2 are DFQATT and SNEGSKA (reference sequence). The CDR3 sequence is 13 residues long. The CDR3 loop is CSATYRGTGELFF.

The CDR3 reads CSAPGLAGRGADTQYF. V and J are TRBV20-1 and TRBJ2-3; TCRdb picks TRBD2, but there is no DNA to check that call. Germline CDR1 reads DFQATT; CDR2 reads SNEGSKA (reference sequence). CDR3 length equals 16 residues.

The V and J genes are TRBV24-1 and TRBJ2-6; lacking DNA, the TRBD1 call made by TCRdb goes unchecked. Germline V lookup: CDR1 KGHDR, CDR2 SFDVKD. CDR3 length equals 16 residues. Here the CDR3 reads CATSRTGLSGANVLTF.

This sequence joins TRBV5-1 and TRBJ2-1; the D call of TRBD2 rests on TCRdb alone, since no DNA is present to check it. The CDR3 totals 19 residues. The V gene's germline CDR1 is SGHRS and CDR2 YFSETQ. The CDR3 sequence is CASSSPSGLAGGSYNEQFF.

The chain couples TRBV20-1 to TRBJ1-1. Germline V gene data show CDR1 as DFQATT and CDR2 as SNEGSKA (reference sequence). This CDR3 comprises 12 residues. CDR3 sequence: CSSTGGNTEAFF.

V usage is TRBV28 and J usage is TRBJ2-1; lacking DNA, the TRBD2 call made by TCRdb goes unchecked. CDR1 and CDR2 from the germline V gene are MDHEN and SYDVKM. The CDR3 totals 15 residues. The CDR3 here is CASSPSGRPNNEQFF.

The genes are TRBV28 and TRBJ2-1; TCRdb reports TRBD1, a call that lacks DNA to check it against. Germline V gene data show CDR1 as MDHEN and CDR2 as SYDVKM. The CDR3 sequence is 18 residues long. The CDR3 sequence is CASSRLSQGLGTTDEQFF. Based on the CDR3 plus reference TRBV28 and TRBJ2-1, the full variable domain is DVKVTQSSRYLVKRTGEKVFLECVQDMDHENMFWYRQDPGLGLRLIYFSYDVKMKEKGDIPEGYSVSREKKERFSLILESASTNQTSMYLCASSRLSQGLGTTDEQFFGPGTRLTVL.

The chain links TRBV14 to TRBJ2-7; without DNA, the TCRdb call of TRBD2 cannot be checked. Germline CDR1 is SGHDN and CDR2 is FVKESK. There are 15 residues in the CDR3. CDR3 residues: CASSQERLAVYEQYF.

The chain has TRBV4-1 and TRBJ2-1; checking the TCRdb D call of TRBD1 is not possible without DNA. Germline CDR1 and CDR2: MGHRA and YSYEKL. The CDR3 is 16 amino acids. CDR3 sequence: CASSQVGGRLGNEQFF.

The CDR3: CSARSPSGIRTDTQYF. The chain carries TRBV20-1 and TRBJ2-3; the D gene TCRdb calls, TRBD2, cannot be checked with no DNA. The germline V gene encodes CDR1 DFQATT and CDR2 SNEGSKA (reference sequence). The CDR3 sequence is 16 residues long.

The chain's CDR3 is CASSLRQGDYEQYF. This chain links TRBV4-2 with TRBJ2-7; TCRdb proposes TRBD1, but this gene call is untestable without DNA. CDR3 length: 14 residues. Germline CDR1 LGHNA, CDR2 YNFKEQ.